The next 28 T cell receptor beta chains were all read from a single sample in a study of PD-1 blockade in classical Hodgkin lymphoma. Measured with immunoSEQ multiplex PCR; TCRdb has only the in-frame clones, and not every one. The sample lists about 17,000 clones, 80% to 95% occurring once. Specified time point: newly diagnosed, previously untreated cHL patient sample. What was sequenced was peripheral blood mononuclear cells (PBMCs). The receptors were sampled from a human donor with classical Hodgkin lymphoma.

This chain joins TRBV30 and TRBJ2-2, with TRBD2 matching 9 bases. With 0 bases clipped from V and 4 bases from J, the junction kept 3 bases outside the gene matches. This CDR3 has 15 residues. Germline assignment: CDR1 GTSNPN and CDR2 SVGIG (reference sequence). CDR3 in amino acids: CAWSVGLASTGELFF. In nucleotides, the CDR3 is TGTGCCTGGAGTGTAGGACTAGCGAGCACCGGGGAGCTGTTTTTT.

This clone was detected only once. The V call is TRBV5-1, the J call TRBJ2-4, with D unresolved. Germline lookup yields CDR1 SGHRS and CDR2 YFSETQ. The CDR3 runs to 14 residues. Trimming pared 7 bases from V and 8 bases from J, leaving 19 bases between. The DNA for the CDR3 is TGCGCCAGCTCCGCTGGGGATAAAGGGTACATTCAGTACTTC. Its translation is CASSAGDKGYIQYF. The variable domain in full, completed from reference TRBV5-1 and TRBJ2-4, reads KAGVTQTPRYLIKTRGQQVTLSCSPISGHRSVSWYQQTPGQGLQFLFEYFSETQRNKGNFPGRFSGRQFSNSRSEMNVSTLELGDSALYLCASSAGDKGYIQYFGAGTRLSVL.

The CDR3 spells CASSPYGTGGGYEQYF. The CDR3 region has the DNA TGTGCCAGCAGCCCGTACGGGACAGGGGGAGGGTACGAGCAGTACTTC. The gene calls are TRBV11-2 and TRBJ2-7, with 11 bases that match TRBD1. There are 16 residues in the CDR3. V shed 5 bases, J shed 4 bases, and the junction held 10 bases outside the gene matches. CDR1 and CDR2 from the germline V gene are SGHAT and FQNNGV.

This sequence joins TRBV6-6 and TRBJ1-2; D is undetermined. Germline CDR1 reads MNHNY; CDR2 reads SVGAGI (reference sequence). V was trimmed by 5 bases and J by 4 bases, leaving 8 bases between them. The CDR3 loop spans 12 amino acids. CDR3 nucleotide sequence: TGTGCCAGCAGTCGTTCTACCTATGGCTACACCTTC. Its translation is CASSRSTYGYTF.

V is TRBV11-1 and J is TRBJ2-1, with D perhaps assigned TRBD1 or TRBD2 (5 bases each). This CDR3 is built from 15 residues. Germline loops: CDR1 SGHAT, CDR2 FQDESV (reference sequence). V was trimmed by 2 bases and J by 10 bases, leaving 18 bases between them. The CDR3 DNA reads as TGTGCCAGCAGCTTAAGGGGATGGGAGTTAGAAGAGCAGTTCTTC. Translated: CASSLRGWELEEQFF.

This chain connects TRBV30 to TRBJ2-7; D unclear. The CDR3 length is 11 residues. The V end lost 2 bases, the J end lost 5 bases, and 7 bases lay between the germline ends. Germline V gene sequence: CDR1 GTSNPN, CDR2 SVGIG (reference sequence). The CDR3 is CAWSSWDEQYF. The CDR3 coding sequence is TGTGCCTGGAGTTCATGGGACGAGCAGTACTTC.

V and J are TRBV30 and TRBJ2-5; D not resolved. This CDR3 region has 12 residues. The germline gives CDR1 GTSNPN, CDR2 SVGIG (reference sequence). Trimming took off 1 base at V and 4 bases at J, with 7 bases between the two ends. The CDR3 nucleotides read TGTGCCTGGAGTGGGGGAAGAGAGACCCAGTACTTC. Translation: CAWSGGRETQYF. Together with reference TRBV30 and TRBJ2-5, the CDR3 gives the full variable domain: SQTIHQWPATLVQPVGSPLSLECTVEGTSNPNLYWYRQAAGRGLQLLFYSVGIGQISSEVPQNLSASRPQDRQFILSSKKLLLSDSGFYLCAWSGGRETQYFGPGTRLLVL.

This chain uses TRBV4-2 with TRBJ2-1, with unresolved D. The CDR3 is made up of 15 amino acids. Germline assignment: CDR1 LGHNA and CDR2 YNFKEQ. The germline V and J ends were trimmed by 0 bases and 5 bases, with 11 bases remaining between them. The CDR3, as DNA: TGTGCCAGCAGCCAAGACCGGAGTTCCCACAATGAGCAGTTCTTC. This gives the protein CASSQDRSSHNEQFF.

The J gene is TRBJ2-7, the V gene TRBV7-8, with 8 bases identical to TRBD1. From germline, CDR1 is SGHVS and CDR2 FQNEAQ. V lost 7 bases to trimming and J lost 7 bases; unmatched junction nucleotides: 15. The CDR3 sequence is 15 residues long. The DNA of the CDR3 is TGTGCCAGCACCCTGAGGGGGGCAGGGGGCAGGGAGCAGTACTTC. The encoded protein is CASTLRGAGGREQYF.

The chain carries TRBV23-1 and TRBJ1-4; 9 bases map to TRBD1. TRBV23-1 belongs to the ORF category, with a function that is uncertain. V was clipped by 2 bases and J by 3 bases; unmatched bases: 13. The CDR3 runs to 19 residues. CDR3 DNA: TGCGCCAGCAGTCAAGGGGACAGGGAAGGGGGGCCTGCTAATGAAAAACTGTTTTTT. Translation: CASSQGDREGGPANEKLFF.

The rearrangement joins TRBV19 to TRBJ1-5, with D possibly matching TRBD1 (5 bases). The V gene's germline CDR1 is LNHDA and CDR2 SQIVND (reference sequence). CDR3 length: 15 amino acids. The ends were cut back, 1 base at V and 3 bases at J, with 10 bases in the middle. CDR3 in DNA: TGTGCCAGTAGTATAGGGGACGGGTTCAATCAGCCCCAGCATTTT. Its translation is CASSIGDGFNQPQHF.

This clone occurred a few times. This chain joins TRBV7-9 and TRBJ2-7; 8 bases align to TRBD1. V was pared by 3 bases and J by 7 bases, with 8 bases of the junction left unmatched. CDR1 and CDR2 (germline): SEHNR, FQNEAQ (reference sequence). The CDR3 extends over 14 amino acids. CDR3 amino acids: CASSLQDRVREQYF. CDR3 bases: TGTGCCAGCAGCTTGCAGGACAGGGTAAGGGAGCAGTACTTC. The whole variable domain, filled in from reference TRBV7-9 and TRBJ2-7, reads DTGVSQNPRHKITKRGQNVTFRCDPISEHNRLYWYRQTLGQGPEFLTYFQNEAQLEKSRLLSDRFSAERPKGSFSTLEIQRTEQGDSAMYLCASSLQDRVREQYFGPGTRLTVT.

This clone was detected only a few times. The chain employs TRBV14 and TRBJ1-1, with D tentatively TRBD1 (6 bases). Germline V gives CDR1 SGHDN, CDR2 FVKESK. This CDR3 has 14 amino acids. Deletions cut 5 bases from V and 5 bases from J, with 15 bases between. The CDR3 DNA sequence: TGTGCCAGCAGCGAATTCCAGGGGAGGACTGAAGCTTTCTTT. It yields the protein CASSEFQGRTEAFF.

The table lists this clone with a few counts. The DNA of the CDR3 is TGTGCCTGCTCCAATTTCCGGGACAGTTACCAAGAGACCCAGTACTTC. This gives the protein CACSNFRDSYQETQYF. V is TRBV30 and J is TRBJ2-5, with 7 positions matching TRBD1. This CDR3 contains 16 residues. After removal of 6 bases from V and 0 bases from J, the junction contained 13 bases not matched to a gene. Germline values: CDR1 GTSNPN, CDR2 SVGIG (reference sequence).

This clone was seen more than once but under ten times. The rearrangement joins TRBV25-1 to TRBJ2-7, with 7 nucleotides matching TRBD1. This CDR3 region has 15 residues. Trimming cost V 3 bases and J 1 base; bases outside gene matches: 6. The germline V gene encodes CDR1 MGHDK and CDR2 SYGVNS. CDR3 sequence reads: CASSEARDSSYEQYF. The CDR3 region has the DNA TGTGCCAGCAGTGAGGCCAGGGACAGTTCCTACGAGCAGTACTTC.

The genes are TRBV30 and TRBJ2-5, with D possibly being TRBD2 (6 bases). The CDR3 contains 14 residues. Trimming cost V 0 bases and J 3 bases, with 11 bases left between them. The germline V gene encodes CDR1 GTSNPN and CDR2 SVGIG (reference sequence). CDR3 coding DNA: TGTGCCTGGAGTGTAGCCGGGAGAAAAGAGACCCAGTACTTC. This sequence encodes CAWSVAGRKETQYF.

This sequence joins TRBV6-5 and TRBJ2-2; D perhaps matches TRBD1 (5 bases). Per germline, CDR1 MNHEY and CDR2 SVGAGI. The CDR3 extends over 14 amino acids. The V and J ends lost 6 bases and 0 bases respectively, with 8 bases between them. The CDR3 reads CASSDSPNTGELFF. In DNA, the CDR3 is TGTGCCAGCAGCGACAGCCCGAACACCGGGGAGCTGTTTTTT.

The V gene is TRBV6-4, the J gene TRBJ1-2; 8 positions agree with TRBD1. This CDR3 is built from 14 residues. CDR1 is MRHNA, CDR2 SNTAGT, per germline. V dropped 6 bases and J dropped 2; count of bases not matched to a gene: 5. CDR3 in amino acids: CASRKTGENYGYTF. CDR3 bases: TGTGCCAGCAGGAAGACAGGGGAGAACTATGGCTACACCTTC.

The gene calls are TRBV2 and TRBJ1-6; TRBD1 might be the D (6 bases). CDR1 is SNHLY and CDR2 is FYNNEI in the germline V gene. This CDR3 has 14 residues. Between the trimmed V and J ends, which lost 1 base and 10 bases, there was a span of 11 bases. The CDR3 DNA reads TGTGCCAGCAGTGAAGAGGGGGTATACTCACCCCTCCACTTT. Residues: CASSEEGVYSPLHF.

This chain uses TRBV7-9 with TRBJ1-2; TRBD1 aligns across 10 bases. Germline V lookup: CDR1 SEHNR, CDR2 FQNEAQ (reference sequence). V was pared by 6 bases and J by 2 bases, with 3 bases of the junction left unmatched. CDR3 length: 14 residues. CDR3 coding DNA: TGTGCCAGCAGTCGACAGGGGGCAAACTATGGCTACACCTTC. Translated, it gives CASSRQGANYGYTF.

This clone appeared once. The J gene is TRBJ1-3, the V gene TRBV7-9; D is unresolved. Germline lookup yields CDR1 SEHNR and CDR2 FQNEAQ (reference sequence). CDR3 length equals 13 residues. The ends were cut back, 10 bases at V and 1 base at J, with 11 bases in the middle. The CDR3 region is CATTPGSGNTIYF. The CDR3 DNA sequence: TGTGCCACCACACCCGGGTCTGGAAACACCATATATTTT.

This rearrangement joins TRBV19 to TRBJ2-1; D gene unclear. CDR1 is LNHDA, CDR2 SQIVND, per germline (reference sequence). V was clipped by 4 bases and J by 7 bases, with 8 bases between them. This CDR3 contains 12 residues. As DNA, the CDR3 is TGTGCCAGTAGTAGCTTACTTAATGAGCAGTTCTTC. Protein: CASSSLLNEQFF.

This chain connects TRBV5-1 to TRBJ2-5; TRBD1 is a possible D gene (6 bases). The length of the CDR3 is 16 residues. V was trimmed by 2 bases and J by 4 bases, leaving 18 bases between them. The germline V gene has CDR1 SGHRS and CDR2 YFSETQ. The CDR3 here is CASSFGVTGNRETQYF. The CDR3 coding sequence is TGCGCCAGCAGCTTTGGGGTCACAGGGAATCGAGAGACCCAGTACTTC.

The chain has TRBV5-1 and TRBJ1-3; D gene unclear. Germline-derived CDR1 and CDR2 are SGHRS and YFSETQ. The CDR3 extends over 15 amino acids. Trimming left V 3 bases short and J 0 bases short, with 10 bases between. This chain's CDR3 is CASSYSGTSGNTIYF. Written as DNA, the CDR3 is TGCGCCAGCAGCTACTCAGGAACCTCTGGAAACACCATATATTTT.

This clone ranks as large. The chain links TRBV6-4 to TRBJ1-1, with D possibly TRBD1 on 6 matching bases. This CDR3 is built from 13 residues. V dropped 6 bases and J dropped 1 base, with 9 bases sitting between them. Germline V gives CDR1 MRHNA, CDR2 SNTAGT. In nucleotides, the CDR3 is TGTGCCAGCAGGAGGACAGAGAACACTGAAGCTTTCTTT. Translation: CASRRTENTEAFF.

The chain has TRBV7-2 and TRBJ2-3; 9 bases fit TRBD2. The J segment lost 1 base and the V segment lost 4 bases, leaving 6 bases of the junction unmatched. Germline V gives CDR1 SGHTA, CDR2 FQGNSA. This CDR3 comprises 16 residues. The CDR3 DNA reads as TGTGCCAGCAGCTCCTTAGCGGGAGAAGGCACAGATACGCAGTATTTT. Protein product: CASSSLAGEGTDTQYF.

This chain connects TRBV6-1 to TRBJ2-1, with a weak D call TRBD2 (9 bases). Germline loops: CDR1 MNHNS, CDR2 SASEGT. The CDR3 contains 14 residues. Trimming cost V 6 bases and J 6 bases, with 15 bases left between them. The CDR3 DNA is TGTGCCAGCAGCTCTAGCGGGACAGGCAATGAGCAGTTCTTC. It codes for CASSSSGTGNEQFF.

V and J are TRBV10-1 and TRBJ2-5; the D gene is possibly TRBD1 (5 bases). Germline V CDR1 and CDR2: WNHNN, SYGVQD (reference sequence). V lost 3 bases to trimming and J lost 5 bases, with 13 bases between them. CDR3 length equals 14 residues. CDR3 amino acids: CASSDHLGAETQYF. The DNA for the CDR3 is TGCGCCAGCAGTGATCACCTAGGGGCGGAGACCCAGTACTTC.